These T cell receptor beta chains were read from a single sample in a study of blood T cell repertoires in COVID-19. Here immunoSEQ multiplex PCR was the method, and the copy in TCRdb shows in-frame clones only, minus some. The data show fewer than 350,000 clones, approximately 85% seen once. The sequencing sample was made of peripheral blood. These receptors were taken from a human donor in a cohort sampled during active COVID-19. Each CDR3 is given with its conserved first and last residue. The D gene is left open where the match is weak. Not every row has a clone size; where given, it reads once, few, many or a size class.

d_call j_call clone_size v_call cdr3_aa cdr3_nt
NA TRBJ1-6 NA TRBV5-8 CASSLAFRRTDEPLHF TGTGCCAGCAGCTTGGCCTTTAGACGGACAGACGAACCCCTCCACTTT
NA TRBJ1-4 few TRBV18 CASSRTRGTGEKLFF TGTGCCAGCTCACGGACCCGGGGAACTGGTGAAAAACTGTTTTTT
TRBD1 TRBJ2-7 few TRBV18 CASSPGTGADEQYF TGTGCCAGCTCACCAGGGACAGGTGCCGACGAGCAGTACTTC
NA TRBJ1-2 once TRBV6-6 CASSYLRNYGYTF TGTGCCAGCAGTTACCTCAGGAACTATGGCTACACCTTC
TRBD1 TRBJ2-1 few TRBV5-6 CASSTGTGAGNEQFF TGTGCCAGCAGCACAGGGACAGGGGCGGGAAATGAGCAGTTCTTC
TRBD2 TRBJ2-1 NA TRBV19 CASSMAAYSGVNNEQFF TGTGCCAGTAGTATGGCAGCCTATAGCGGGGTGAACAATGAGCAGTTCTTC
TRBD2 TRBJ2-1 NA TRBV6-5 CASSPGTSGLKEQFF TGTGCCAGCAGCCCCGGGACTAGCGGGCTAAAAGAGCAGTTCTTC
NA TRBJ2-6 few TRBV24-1 CATSDPRQGHFSGANVLTF TGTGCCACCAGTGATCCCCGGCAGGGACATTTCTCTGGGGCCAACGTCCTGACTTTC
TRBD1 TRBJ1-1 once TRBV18 CASSPPGQGNTEAFF TGTGCCAGCTCACCACCAGGACAGGGGAACACTGAAGCTTTCTTT
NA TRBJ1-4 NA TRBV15 CATSWGRAEKLFF TGTGCCACCAGCTGGGGCCGCGCTGAAAAACTGTTTTTT
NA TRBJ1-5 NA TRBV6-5 CASRSSGIGNQPQHF TGTGCCAGCAGGTCATCGGGGATTGGGAATCAGCCCCAGCATTTT
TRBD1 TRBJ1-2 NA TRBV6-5 CASSRTGENYGYTF TGTGCCAGCAGCCGGACAGGGGAGAACTATGGCTACACCTTC
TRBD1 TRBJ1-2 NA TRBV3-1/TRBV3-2 CASSQADRPYGYTF TGTGCCAGCAGCCAAGCGGACAGGCCCTATGGCTACACCTTC
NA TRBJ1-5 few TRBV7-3 CASSYRQNSNQPQHF TGTGCCAGCAGCTACCGACAGAATAGCAATCAGCCCCAGCATTTT
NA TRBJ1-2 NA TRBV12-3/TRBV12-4 CASSSSYGYTF TGTGCCAGCAGTTCGAGTTATGGCTACACCTTC
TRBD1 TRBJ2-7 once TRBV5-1 CASSYTGGGSYEQYF TGCGCCAGCAGCTATACAGGGGGAGGCTCCTACGAGCAGTACTTC
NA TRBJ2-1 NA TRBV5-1 CASSLAEVPQEQFF TGCGCCAGCAGCTTGGCCGAGGTCCCCCAAGAGCAGTTCTTC
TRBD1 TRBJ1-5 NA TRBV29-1 CSVRTGAYQPQHF TGCAGCGTTCGGACAGGTGCTTATCAGCCCCAGCATTTT
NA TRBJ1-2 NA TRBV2 CASSDEIYTF TGTGCCAGCAGTGATGAGATTTACACCTTC
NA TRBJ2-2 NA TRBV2 CASTANTGELFF TGTGCCAGCACGGCGAACACCGGGGAGCTGTTTTTT
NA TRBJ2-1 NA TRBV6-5 CASRGRQTYNEQFF TGTGCCAGCCGCGGCCGACAGACCTACAATGAGCAGTTCTTC
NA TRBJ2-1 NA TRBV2 CASSAGQGSNEQFF TGTGCCAGCAGTGCTGGGCAGGGGTCAAATGAGCAGTTCTTC
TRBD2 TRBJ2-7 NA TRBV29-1 CSASGGEYEQYF TGCAGCGCGAGCGGGGGAGAATACGAGCAGTACTTC
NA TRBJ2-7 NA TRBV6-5 CASRLISYEQYF TGTGCCAGCAGACTGATCTCCTACGAGCAGTACTTC
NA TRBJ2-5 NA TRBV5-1 CASGQGETQYF TGCGCCAGCGGGCAGGGGGAGACCCAGTACTTC
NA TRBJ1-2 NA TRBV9 CASSNGLSYGYTF TGTGCCAGCAGCAATGGCTTGTCCTATGGCTACACCTTC
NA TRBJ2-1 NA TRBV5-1 CASTPPDTLYNEQFF TGCGCCAGCACCCCTCCGGACACCCTTTACAATGAGCAGTTCTTC
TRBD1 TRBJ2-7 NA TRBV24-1 CATSDRRDSSYEQYF TGTGCCACCAGTGACCGACGGGACAGCTCCTACGAGCAGTACTTC
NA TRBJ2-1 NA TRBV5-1 CASSLDRHNEQFF TGCGCCAGCAGCTTGGATCGTCACAATGAGCAGTTCTTC
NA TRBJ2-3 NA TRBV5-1 CASSLGRVADTQYF TGCGCCAGCAGCTTGGGCAGGGTTGCAGATACGCAGTATTTT
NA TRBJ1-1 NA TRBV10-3 CAISPDRNTEAFF TGTGCCATCAGTCCCGACAGGAACACTGAAGCTTTCTTT
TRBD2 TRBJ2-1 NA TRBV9 CASSVGGGTRYNEQFF TGTGCCAGCAGCGTAGGGGGCGGGACTAGGTACAATGAGCAGTTCTTC
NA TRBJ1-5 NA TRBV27 CASSYRGNQPQHF TGTGCCAGCAGTTACAGGGGCAATCAGCCCCAGCATTTT